The TCR beta chain described here comes from a study of cytomegalovirus exposure and HLA in healthy donors. As for the study in general: The same platform was used for the roughly 110 validation repertoires as for the approximately 630 first-cohort repertoires, as reported in a later analysis.

This clone showed up just once. Its specificity is unknown. Study results and limitations: That first-cohort TCR clusters tended to co-occur in the 95 to 150 validation repertoires was found in a later analysis. Reported results showed that the classifier diagnosed cytomegalovirus status with high specificity and sensitivity. 164 TCR beta chains were listed as cytomegalovirus-associated.

Germline values: CDR1 MGHDK, CDR2 SYGVNS. V lost 1 base, J lost 4 bases, and 15 bases lay in between. CDR3 length: 16 amino acids. Repertoires were generated with immunoSEQ multiplex PCR, while TCRdb's copy carries only in-frame clones and drops some. The table has 140,000 to 150,000 clones, roughly 93% seen once; the top ten hold less than 2%. The origin of this receptor is a man younger than 35 in good health and CMV-seropositive. The chain combines TRBV25-1 with TRBJ2-3; D unclear. Material: PBMCs. The CDR3 loop reads CASSESPLSSSDTQYF. CDR3 DNA sequence: TGTGCCAGCAGTGAATCCCCTCTGAGTAGTTCAGATACGCAGTATTTT.